This TCR beta chain was sequenced during a study of prognosis after radiotherapy for stage I lung cancer. This CDR3 comprises 16 residues. Germline V CDR1 and CDR2: SGHTA, FQGNSA. The V end lost 5 bases, the J end lost 5 bases, and 21 bases lay between the germline ends. This clonotype was counted between two and nine times. Two-round multiplex PCR amplified TCR beta CDR3 from genomic DNA. Primers (each specific to one TRBV or TRBJ gene) were used in first-round PCR. TCRdb reanalysed the multiplex PCR reads using MiXCR and keeps one entry per CDR3 protein. The table has fewer than 40,000 distinct CDR3 sequences, around 30% seen once; the top ten hold around 30%.

The clonotype comes from a donor of 50 years or more with non-small cell lung cancer. This chain links TRBV7-2 with TRBJ2-5, with D tentatively TRBD2 (6 bases). Sequencing was performed on PBMCs, taken before or after stereotactic body radiation therapy (not recorded which). The CDR3 spells CASSNRPDGGEETQYF. CDR3 in DNA: TGTGCCAGCAGCAATAGACCAGACGGGGGAGAGGAGACCCAGTACTTC.